This TCR beta chain was identified in a study of blood T cell repertoires in COVID-19. Germline values: CDR1 SEHNR, CDR2 FQNEAQ (reference sequence). V was trimmed by 1 base and J by 0 bases, leaving 13 bases between them. The CDR3 contains 17 residues. Those enrolled, adults aged 18 to 89 years, came from fewer than 25 US areas. As handled by the study authors: Researchers report that nucleated cell counts were estimated from reference gene primer amplification. Here immunoSEQ multiplex PCR was the method, and the copy in TCRdb shows in-frame clones only, minus some. V and J calls and clone size are copied from that table; D and trimming were computed from the DNA. Here the sample spans fewer than 200,000 clones, 65% to 90% being singletons.

The specimen was PBMCs or T cells enriched from blood (not recorded which). The receptor's source is a man aged 50-59 years who had recovered from COVID-19. The chain joins TRBV7-9 to TRBJ1-3; D gene unclear. This CDR3 is CASSLVGLGSSGNTIYF. CDR3 sequence (DNA): TGTGCCAGCAGCTTAGTTGGTCTCGGTTCCTCTGGAAACACCATATATTTT.